These 32 T cell receptor beta chains came from one sample sequenced in a study of CD8+CD57+ T cells in acquired aplastic anemia (dated 2018 in TCRdb). Expansion of CD8+CD57+ cells had been shown by flow cytometry in the patients chosen for sequencing. Sequencing used an Illumina HiSeq 2000. TCR beta VDJ combination and CDR3 sequence profiling used genomic DNA as the template. Clones were called with MiXCR by TCRdb after fastp trimmed the public reads at Q25, and only in-frame beta chains were retained. Rows matching on CDR3 protein sequence are summarized as one entry with the most common DNA and genes. This sample gives hundreds of thousands of distinct CDR3 sequences in total; roughly a third of them show up just once. The ten largest make up around 0.82% of the sample. The sample comprised sorted CD4+, CD8+, or CD8+CD57+ T cells (not recorded which) from PBMCs. Receptors were obtained from a human donor with aplastic anemia.

DNA for the CDR3: TGTGCCACCAGCCAGGGACAGGGGGCCGGCGGGGAGCTGTTTTTT. This encodes CATSQGQGAGGELFF. The V gene is TRBV24-1, the J gene TRBJ2-2, with TRBD1 matching over 12 bases. CDR1 and CDR2 (germline): KGHDR, SFDVKD. Trimming at V came to 7 bases and at J to 7 bases, leaving 6 bases not matched to a gene. The length of the CDR3 is 15 residues.

This clonotype was counted at least ten times. The V and J genes are TRBV7-2 and TRBJ1-5; no definite D call. This CDR3 has 13 amino acids. Germline-derived CDR1 and CDR2 are SGHTA and FQGNSA. Trimming removed 1 base at V and 4 bases at J, with 5 bases between. The CDR3 coding sequence is TGTGCCAGCAGCTTAGTCCAGAATCAGCCCCAGCATTTT. This encodes CASSLVQNQPQHF.

The DNA of the CDR3 is TGCAGCGGAGGACCTTTCTCGGCTGAAGCTTTCTTT. Its translation: CSGGPFSAEAFF. V and J are TRBV29-1 and TRBJ1-1, with unresolved D. CDR3 length equals 12 residues. The germline V gene has CDR1 SQVTM and CDR2 ANQGSEA. Trimming left V 7 bases short and J 6 bases short, with 15 bases between.

In regard to this clonotype: A clone one base away is much larger, so this may be a read error. The CDR3 spells CSADPRGGGISEQFF. The CDR3 DNA is TGCAGCGCCGACCCTAGAGGGGGGGGTATCAGTGAGCAGTTCTTC. The genes are TRBV29-1 and TRBJ2-1; maybe TRBD2 (7 bases). The CDR3 has 15 residues. Looked up from germline, CDR1 is SQVTM and CDR2 is ANQGSEA. Trimming removed 7 bases from V and 9 bases from J, with 25 bases in between.

The chain links TRBV7-6 to TRBJ1-4; possibly TRBD1 for D (6 bases). The CDR3 loop spans 15 amino acids. The germline CDR1 and CDR2 sequences are SGHVS and FNYEAQ. V lost 1 base to trimming and J lost 7 bases, with 13 bases between them. The CDR3 region has the DNA TGTGCCAGCAGCTTAGTTCCCGGGACATCTGAAAAACTGTTTTTT. It translates to CASSLVPGTSEKLFF.

The table lists this clonotype with a few counts. The chain joins TRBV5-5 to TRBJ1-3; D not certain. CDR1 and CDR2 (germline): SGHKS, YYEKEE (reference sequence). V dropped 1 base and J dropped 0 bases, with 8 bases sitting between them. There are 15 residues in the CDR3. CDR3 residues: CASSLNPSSGNTIYF. For the CDR3, the DNA is TGTGCCAGCAGCTTGAACCCCAGCTCTGGAAACACCATATATTTT.

CDR3 bases: TGTGCCACCAGTGACGGGACGGGGGGCGGAAACACCTTC. Its translation is CATSDGTGGGNTF. The chain has TRBV24-1 and TRBJ1-2; D might be TRBD1 (6 bases). The V gene lost 4 bases and the J gene lost 12 bases, with 17 bases spanning the gap. Looked up from germline, CDR1 is KGHDR and CDR2 is SFDVKD. The CDR3 sequence is 13 residues long.

This chain connects TRBV20-1 to TRBJ2-3; 12 nucleotides align to TRBD2. The trim removed 3 bases at V and 2 bases at J, leaving 9 bases unmatched. Germline CDR1 and CDR2: DFQATT and SNEGSKA (reference sequence). The CDR3 is 17 amino acids. CDR3 nucleotide sequence: TGCAGTGCTAGTCCCCCTAGCGGGAGGGTTTACACAGATACGCAGTATTTT. Its protein is CSASPPSGRVYTDTQYF.

The chain combines TRBV19 with TRBJ1-1; a possible D gene is TRBD1 (5 bases). The CDR3 consists of 13 residues. The germline V and J ends were trimmed by 9 bases and 0 bases, with 11 bases remaining between them. Germline CDR1 is LNHDA and CDR2 is SQIVND (reference sequence). The CDR3 loop is CASKTAMNTEAFF. The CDR3 coding sequence is TGTGCCAGCAAGACAGCTATGAACACTGAAGCTTTCTTT.

The chain uses TRBV9 and TRBJ1-1, with unresolved D. This CDR3 region has 13 residues. Trimming cost V 4 bases and J 3 bases, with 10 bases left between them. The germline V gene has CDR1 SGDLS and CDR2 YYNGEE. For the CDR3, the DNA is TGTGCCAGCAGCCGCGCAGCCTACACTGAAGCTTTCTTT. Its translation is CASSRAAYTEAFF. The complete variable domain, with remaining parts taken from reference TRBV9 and TRBJ1-1, reads DSGVTQTPKHLITATGQRVTLRCSPRSGDLSVYWYQQSLDQGLQFLIQYYNGEERAKGNILERFSAQQFPDLHSELNLSSLELGDSALYFCASSRAAYTEAFFGQGTRLTVV.

The CDR3 spells CASSFVRSGELFF. CDR3 in DNA: TGTGCCAGCAGCTTCGTCCGGTCCGGGGAGCTGTTTTTT. V and J are TRBV7-9 and TRBJ2-2; D remains ambiguous. Trimming removed 3 bases from V and 6 bases from J, with 8 bases in between. The CDR3 sequence is 13 residues long. The germline V gene has CDR1 SEHNR and CDR2 FQNEAQ (reference sequence).

A single count supports this clonotype. The chain uses TRBV27 and TRBJ1-1; possibly TRBD1 for D (6 bases). V lost 5 bases and J lost 5, with 15 bases in between. The CDR3 is made up of 14 amino acids. Germline lookup yields CDR1 MNHEY and CDR2 SMNVEV (reference sequence). CDR3: CASSPRTGRTEAFF. CDR3 nucleotide sequence: TGTGCCAGCAGTCCCAGAACAGGGAGGACTGAAGCTTTCTTT.

This clonotype has ten or more counts. The CDR3 sequence: CASSIRGRGTEAFF. The CDR3 DNA reads TGTGCCAGTAGTATCAGGGGGCGGGGCACTGAAGCTTTCTTT. J is TRBJ1-1 and V is TRBV19, with TRBD1 matching 8 bases. Germline loops: CDR1 LNHDA, CDR2 SQIVND (reference sequence). The junction had 4 bases not matched to a gene; V was cut back by 3 bases and J by 4 bases. The length of the CDR3 is 14 residues.

Remarks on this clonotype: A much larger clone lies a single base off, so this may be a read error. V and J are TRBV19 and TRBJ2-3; D is perhaps TRBD2 (5 bases). The CDR3 length is 11 residues. Germline V CDR1 and CDR2: LNHDA, SQIVND (reference sequence). The CDR3 here is CVSKLGDTQYF. CDR3 bases: TGTGTCAGTAAACTAGGAGATACGCAGTATTTT.

This clonotype was counted only a few times. The chain employs TRBV19 and TRBJ1-4; D is undetermined. Germline CDR1 LNHDA, CDR2 SQIVND (reference sequence). This CDR3 region has 16 residues. The V gene lost 4 bases and the J gene lost 0 bases, with 12 bases spanning the gap. In DNA form, the CDR3 reads TGTGCCAGTAGTACCAGAGTGGTGACAACTAATGAAAAACTGTTTTTT. This sequence encodes CASSTRVVTTNEKLFF.

Of note for this clonotype: A read error is possible here, since a much larger clone lies one base away. The V gene is TRBV19, the J gene TRBJ1-5, with 9 bases fitting TRBD1. V dropped 4 bases and J dropped 7; count of bases not matched to a gene: 11. CDR1 is LNHDA, CDR2 SQIVND, per germline (reference sequence). This CDR3 has 16 residues. The CDR3 bases are TGTGCCAGTAGTACCCATTCACAGGGGGCTTACCAGCCCCAGCATTTT. Amino acids: CASSTHSQGAYQPQHF.

Turning to this clonotype: The junction shows a germline mismatch at one end, possibly a read error. The chain combines TRBV20-1 with TRBJ1-1; D call uncertain. The CDR3 contains 11 residues. Germline V gene sequence: CDR1 DFQATT, CDR2 SNEGSKA (reference sequence). This chain's CDR3 is CGARDLTEAFF. The CDR3 DNA is TGCGGTGCTAGAGACCTCACTGAAGCTTTCTTT.

This clonotype was observed a few times. The rearrangement uses TRBV30 and TRBJ1-6; the match to TRBD1 covers 7 bases. This CDR3 region has 13 residues. The V segment lost 5 bases and the J segment 10 bases; nucleotides outside the gene matches: 8. Per germline, CDR1 GTSNPN and CDR2 SVGIG (reference sequence). The CDR3 region is CAWRDSRNSPLHF. DNA for the CDR3: TGTGCCTGGCGGGACAGTAGAAACTCACCCCTCCACTTT.

Remarks on this clonotype: Germline is not matched at one junction end, which may reflect a read error. The CDR3 nucleotides are TGCAGCGCTAGCCCCTTACTAGCGGGAGGGCCTTCCTACGAGCAGTACTTC. Amino acid sequence: CSASPLLAGGPSYEQYF. V is TRBV20-1 and J is TRBJ2-7; 13 bases agree with TRBD2. The CDR3 length is 17 residues. CDR1 and CDR2 from the germline V gene are DFQATT and SNEGSKA (reference sequence).

This clonotype was counted at least ten times. The chain uses TRBV7-2 and TRBJ1-2; no clear D gene. V lost 3 bases, J lost 0 bases, and 11 bases lay in between. Germline V gene data show CDR1 as SGHTA and CDR2 as FQGNSA. The CDR3 spans 15 residues. CDR3: CASSFAPITNYGYTF. In nucleotides, the CDR3 is TGTGCCAGCAGCTTCGCGCCCATTACTAACTATGGCTACACCTTC.

This clonotype appeared many times. The chain joins TRBV9 to TRBJ2-7; TRBD1 matches 8 bases. The V segment lost 3 bases and the J segment 2 bases; nucleotides outside the gene matches: 4. The CDR3 is 14 residues long. CDR1 and CDR2 from the germline V gene are SGDLS and YYNGEE. This CDR3 reads CASSEGTGTYEQYF. As DNA, the CDR3 is TGTGCCAGCAGCGAGGGGACAGGAACCTACGAGCAGTACTTC.

This clonotype was seen ten or more times. The chain carries TRBV7-2 and TRBJ1-2; D remains ambiguous. Trimming took 5 bases from V and 2 from J, leaving 12 bases between them. CDR1 is SGHTA and CDR2 is FQGNSA in the germline V gene. This CDR3 contains 14 residues. The CDR3: CASSEPGRNYGYTF. The CDR3 nucleotides read TGTGCCAGCAGCGAACCCGGAAGAAACTATGGCTACACCTTC.

The chain is built from TRBV30 and TRBJ1-6; D not resolved. Trimming took 0 bases from V and 7 from J, leaving 7 bases between them. CDR1 and CDR2 from the germline V gene are GTSNPN and SVGIG (reference sequence). This CDR3 is 13 amino acids long. CDR3 sequence: CAWSVPGNSPLHF. CDR3 DNA: TGTGCCTGGAGTGTACCTGGGAATTCACCCCTCCACTTT.

The chain joins TRBV10-3 to TRBJ2-7; the D gene is possibly TRBD1 (5 bases). CDR3 length: 15 residues. V dropped 6 bases and J dropped 0 bases, with 15 bases sitting between them. Germline values: CDR1 ENHRY, CDR2 SYGVKD. The CDR3 protein is CAISDSWGSSYEQYF. In DNA, the CDR3 is TGTGCCATCAGCGACTCTTGGGGCAGCTCCTACGAGCAGTACTTC.

This clonotype was detected many times. V is TRBV25-1 and J is TRBJ2-7; the match to TRBD2 covers 8 bases. V shed 2 bases and J 7 bases; nucleotides not matched to a gene: 10. Looked up from germline, CDR1 is MGHDK and CDR2 is SYGVNS. The CDR3 covers 15 residues. CDR3 nucleotide sequence: TGTGCCAGCAGTGAAACGACGGGAGGGCCGGGTGAGCAGTACTTC. Translating it yields CASSETTGGPGEQYF.

Worth noting for this clonotype: Lacking the conserved final phenylalanine or tryptophan, this CDR3 likely reflects a read error. The rearrangement uses TRBV20-1 and TRBJ1-5, with TRBD1 matching 10 bases. With 3 bases clipped from V and 6 bases from J, the junction kept 11 bases outside the gene matches. Per the germline V gene, CDR1 is DFQATT and CDR2 is SNEGSKA (reference sequence). CDR3 size: 16 residues. CDR3 DNA: TGCAGTGCTAGGAAGTTTGGACAGGGGGAAGCTCAGCCCCAGCATCTT. Its protein is CSARKFGQGEAQPQHL.

Comments on this clonotype: One junction end does not reproduce the germline sequence, and a read error may be involved. The chain carries TRBV10-3 and TRBJ1-2; 10 nucleotides align to TRBD1. This CDR3 is 19 amino acids long. Germline assignment: CDR1 ENHRY and CDR2 SYGVKD. The CDR3, as DNA: TGTGCCATCAGTGAGTCTTTTCGGGACAGGGGACCTAATAACCATGGCTACACCTTC. Protein: CAISESFRDRGPNNHGYTF.

This clonotype has just a few counts. The CDR3 protein is CAWRGDSFNSPLHF. The CDR3 DNA reads as TGTGCCTGGAGAGGGGACAGCTTTAATTCACCCCTCCACTTT. The V call is TRBV30, the J call TRBJ1-6, with 7 bases matching TRBD1. Germline CDR1 GTSNPN, CDR2 SVGIG (reference sequence). This CDR3 has 14 residues. Unmatched junction bases numbered 5, after V lost 3 bases and J lost 6 bases.

The gene calls are TRBV10-3 and TRBJ2-7; perhaps TRBD2 as D (7 bases). The V end lost 10 bases, the J end lost 0 bases, and 16 bases lay between the germline ends. This CDR3 has 14 amino acids. Germline lookup yields CDR1 ENHRY and CDR2 SYGVKD. In DNA form, the CDR3 reads TGTGCCAGCGGTCCGGGGGGCCCCTCCTACGAGCAGTACTTC. It yields the protein CASGPGGPSYEQYF.

This clonotype appeared many times. The chain has TRBV7-6 and TRBJ1-1; possibly TRBD1 for D (6 bases). The germline CDR1 and CDR2 sequences are SGHVS and FNYEAQ. V was pared by 1 base and J by 4 bases, with 13 bases between. CDR3 length: 15 residues. CDR3: CASSLVQGLSTEAFF. The CDR3 DNA reads as TGTGCCAGCAGCTTAGTTCAGGGGCTTAGCACTGAAGCTTTCTTT.

Only a few counts were recorded for this clonotype. The chain is built from TRBV10-3 and TRBJ1-3; no definite D call. The CDR3 consists of 13 residues. The germline V and J ends were trimmed by 11 bases and 0 bases, with 11 bases remaining between them. Germline V gene lookup returns CDR1 ENHRY and CDR2 SYGVKD. CDR3 sequence reads: CASRGASGNTIYF. As DNA, the CDR3 is TGTGCCTCCCGGGGAGCCTCTGGAAACACCATATATTTT.

The chain uses TRBV2 and TRBJ2-7; D is undetermined. The CDR3 has 20 amino acids. Per the germline V gene, CDR1 is SNHLY and CDR2 is FYNNEI. The ends were cut back, 4 bases at V and 3 bases at J, with 31 bases in the middle. CDR3 sequence reads: CASSGGEPREVGIRLYEQYF. The DNA for the CDR3 is TGTGCCAGCAGTGGGGGTGAGCCTAGAGAAGTTGGAATTCGACTCTACGAGCAGTACTTC.